This T cell receptor (beta chain) is from a study of shared clonotypes between healthy human individuals. Study conclusions and caveats: Large depth notwithstanding, sorted-subset sequencing proved incomplete by rarefaction. How much donors shared clonotypes was expected to be affected by sequencing depth. What naive subsets generally showed was a larger estimated richness than memory subsets showed.

As regards this clone: Its antigen is as yet unknown.

This CDR3 region has 15 residues. V lost 0 bases and J lost 3, with 12 bases in between. Germline values: CDR1 LGHNT, CDR2 FRNRAP. Using immunoSEQ multiplex PCR, the repertoire was profiled, and TCRdb retains in-frame clones only, with some absent. The profile shows approximately 320,000 clones, around 86% of them singletons. The sample consisted of memory CD8+ T cells sorted from blood. Subset specified: CD45RO+ cells pooled with CCR7-negative TemRA cells. The receptor was isolated from a man between 18 and 29 years old in good health. V gene TRBV12-5 combines with J gene TRBJ2-7; D is unclear. CDR3 residues: CASGLVSGPIYEQYF. DNA of the CDR3: TGTGCTAGTGGTTTGGTATCCGGACCGATCTACGAGCAGTACTTC.